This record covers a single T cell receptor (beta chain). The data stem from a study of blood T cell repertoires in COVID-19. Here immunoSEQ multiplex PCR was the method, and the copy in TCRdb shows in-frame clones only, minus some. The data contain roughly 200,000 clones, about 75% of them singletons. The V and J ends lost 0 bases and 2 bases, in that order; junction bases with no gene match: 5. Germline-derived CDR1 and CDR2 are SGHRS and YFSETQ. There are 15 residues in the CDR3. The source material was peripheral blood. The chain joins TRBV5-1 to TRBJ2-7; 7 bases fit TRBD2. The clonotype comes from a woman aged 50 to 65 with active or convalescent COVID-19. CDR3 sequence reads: CASSLVLADAYEQYF. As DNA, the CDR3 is TGCGCCAGCAGCTTGGTCCTAGCGGACGCCTACGAGCAGTACTTC.